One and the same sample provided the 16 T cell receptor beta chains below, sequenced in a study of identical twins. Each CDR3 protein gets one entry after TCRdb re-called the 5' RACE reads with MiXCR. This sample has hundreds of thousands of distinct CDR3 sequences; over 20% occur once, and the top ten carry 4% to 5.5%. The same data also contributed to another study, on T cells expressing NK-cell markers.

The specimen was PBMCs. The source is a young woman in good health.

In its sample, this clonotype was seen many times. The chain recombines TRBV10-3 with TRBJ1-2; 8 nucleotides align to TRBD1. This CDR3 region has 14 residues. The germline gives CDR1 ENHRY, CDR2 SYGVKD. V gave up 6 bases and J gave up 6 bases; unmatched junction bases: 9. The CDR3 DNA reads TGTGCCATCAGGACAGGGGCAAAGACAGATGGCTACACCTTC. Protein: CAIRTGAKTDGYTF.

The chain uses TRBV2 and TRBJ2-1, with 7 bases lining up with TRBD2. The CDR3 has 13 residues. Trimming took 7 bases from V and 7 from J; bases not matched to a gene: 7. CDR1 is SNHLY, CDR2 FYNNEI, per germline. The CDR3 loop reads CASNPGLTNEQFF. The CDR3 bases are TGTGCCAGCAATCCGGGACTAACGAATGAGCAGTTCTTC.

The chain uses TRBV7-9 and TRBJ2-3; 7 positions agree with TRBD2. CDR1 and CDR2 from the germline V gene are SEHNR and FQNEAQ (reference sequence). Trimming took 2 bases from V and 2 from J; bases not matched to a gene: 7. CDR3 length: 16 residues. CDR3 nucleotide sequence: TGTGCCAGCAGCTTAAATCCAGCGGGGCCCACAGATACGCAGTATTTT. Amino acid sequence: CASSLNPAGPTDTQYF.

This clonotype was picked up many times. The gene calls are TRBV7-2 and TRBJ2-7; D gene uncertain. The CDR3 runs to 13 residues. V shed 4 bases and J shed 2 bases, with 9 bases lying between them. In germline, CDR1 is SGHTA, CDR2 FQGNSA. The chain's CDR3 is CASSSLATYEQYF. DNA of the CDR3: TGTGCCAGCAGCTCTTTAGCTACCTACGAGCAGTACTTC. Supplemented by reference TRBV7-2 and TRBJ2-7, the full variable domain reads GAGVSQSPSNKVTEKGKDVELRCDPISGHTALYWYRQSLGQGLEFLIYFQGNSAPDKSGLPSDRFSAERTGGSVSTLTIQRTQQEDSAVYLCASSSLATYEQYFGPGTRLTVT.

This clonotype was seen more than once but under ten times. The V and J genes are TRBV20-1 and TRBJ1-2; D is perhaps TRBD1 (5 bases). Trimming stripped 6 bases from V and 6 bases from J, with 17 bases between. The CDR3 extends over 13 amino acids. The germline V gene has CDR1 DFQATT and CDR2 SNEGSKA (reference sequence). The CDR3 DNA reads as TGCAGTGCCACCTCCTCAGGGAGCGATGGCTACACCTTC. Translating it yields CSATSSGSDGYTF.

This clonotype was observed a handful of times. The CDR3 protein is CASVNGPGNTIYF. The CDR3 DNA sequence: TGTGCCAGCGTTAATGGACCTGGAAACACCATATATTTT. This chain uses TRBV12-3 or TRBV12-4 with TRBJ1-3; D uncertain. The CDR3 contains 13 residues. V gave up 8 bases and J gave up 2 bases, with 10 bases separating them.

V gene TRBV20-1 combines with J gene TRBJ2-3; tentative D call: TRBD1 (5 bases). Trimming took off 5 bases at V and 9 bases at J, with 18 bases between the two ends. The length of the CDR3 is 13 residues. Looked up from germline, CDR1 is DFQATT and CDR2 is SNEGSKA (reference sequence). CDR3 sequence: CSAYHRDSLTQYF. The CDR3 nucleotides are TGCAGTGCTTATCACAGAGACAGCCTAACGCAGTATTTT.

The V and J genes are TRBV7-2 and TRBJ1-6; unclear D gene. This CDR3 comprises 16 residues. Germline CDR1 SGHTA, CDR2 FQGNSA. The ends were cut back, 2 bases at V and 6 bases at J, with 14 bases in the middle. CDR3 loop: CASSLFAGQINSPLHF. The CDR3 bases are TGTGCCAGCAGCTTATTCGCAGGCCAAATTAATTCACCCCTCCACTTT.

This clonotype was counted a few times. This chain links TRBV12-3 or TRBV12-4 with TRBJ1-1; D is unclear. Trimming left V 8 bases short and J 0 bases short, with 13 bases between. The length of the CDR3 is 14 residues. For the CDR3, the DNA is TGTGCCAGCGAAATAAAGACCGTGAACACTGAAGCTTTCTTT. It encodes CASEIKTVNTEAFF.

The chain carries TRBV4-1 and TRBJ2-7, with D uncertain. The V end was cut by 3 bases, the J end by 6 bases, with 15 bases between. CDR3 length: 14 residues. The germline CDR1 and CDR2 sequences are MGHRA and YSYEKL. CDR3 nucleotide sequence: TGCGCCAGCAGCCAGTCGTCAGCCTCCATCGAGCAGTACTTC. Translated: CASSQSSASIEQYF.

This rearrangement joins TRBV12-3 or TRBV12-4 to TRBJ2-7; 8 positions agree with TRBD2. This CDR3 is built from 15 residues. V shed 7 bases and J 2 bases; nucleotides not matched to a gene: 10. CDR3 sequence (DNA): TGTGCCAGCACCAACCGGGGGGGGCTTCCCTACGAGCAGTACTTC. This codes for CASTNRGGLPYEQYF.

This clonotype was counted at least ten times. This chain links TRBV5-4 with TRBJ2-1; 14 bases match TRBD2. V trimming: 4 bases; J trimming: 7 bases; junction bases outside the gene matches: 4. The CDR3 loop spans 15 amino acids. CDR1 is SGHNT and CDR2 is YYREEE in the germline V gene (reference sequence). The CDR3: CASSPRTSGRNEQFF. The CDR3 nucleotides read TGTGCCAGCAGCCCTAGGACTAGCGGGAGGAATGAGCAGTTCTTC.

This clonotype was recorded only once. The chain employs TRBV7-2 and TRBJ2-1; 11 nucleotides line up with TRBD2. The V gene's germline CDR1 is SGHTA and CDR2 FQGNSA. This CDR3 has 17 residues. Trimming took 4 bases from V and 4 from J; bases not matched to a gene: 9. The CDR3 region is CASSSRLTSGTYNEQFF. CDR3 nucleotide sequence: TGTGCCAGCAGCTCCCGGTTGACTAGCGGGACTTACAATGAGCAGTTCTTC. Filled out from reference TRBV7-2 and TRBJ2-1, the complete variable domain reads GAGVSQSPSNKVTEKGKDVELRCDPISGHTALYWYRQSLGQGLEFLIYFQGNSAPDKSGLPSDRFSAERTGGSVSTLTIQRTQQEDSAVYLCASSSRLTSGTYNEQFFGPGTRLTVL.

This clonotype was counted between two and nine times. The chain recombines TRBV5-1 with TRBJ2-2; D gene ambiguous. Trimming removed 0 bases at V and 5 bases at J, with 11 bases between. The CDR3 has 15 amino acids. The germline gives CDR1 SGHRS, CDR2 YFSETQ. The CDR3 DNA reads TGCGCCAGCAGCTTGGAGGGCAGGCGAACCGGGGAGCTGTTTTTT. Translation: CASSLEGRRTGELFF. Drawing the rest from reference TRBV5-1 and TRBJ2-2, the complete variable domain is KAGVTQTPRYLIKTRGQQVTLSCSPISGHRSVSWYQQTPGQGLQFLFEYFSETQRNKGNFPGRFSGRQFSNSRSEMNVSTLELGDSALYLCASSLEGRRTGELFFGEGSRLTVL.

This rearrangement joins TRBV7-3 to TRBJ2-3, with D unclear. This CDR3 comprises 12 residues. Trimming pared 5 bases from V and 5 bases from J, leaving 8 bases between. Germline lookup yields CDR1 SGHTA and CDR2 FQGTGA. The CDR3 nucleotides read TGTGCCAGCAGCGCAGTCGGAGATACGCAGTATTTT. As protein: CASSAVGDTQYF.

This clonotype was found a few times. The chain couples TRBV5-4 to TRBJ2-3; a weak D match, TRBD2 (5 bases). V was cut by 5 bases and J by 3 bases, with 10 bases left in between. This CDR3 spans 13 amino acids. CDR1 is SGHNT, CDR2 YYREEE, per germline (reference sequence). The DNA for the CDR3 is TGTGCCAGCAGACACGGGGTGACAGATACGCAGTATTTT. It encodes CASRHGVTDTQYF.